A single sample is the source of the 20 T cell receptor beta chains below, sequenced in a study of graft-versus-host responses after intestinal transplantation. Generated by immunoSEQ multiplex PCR, the TCRdb table keeps only in-frame clones and is missing some. The sample has about 77,000 clones; around 92% are singletons. Sample: PBMCs, taken 98 days after intestinal transplantation. The receptor set was obtained from a human patient who received an intestinal transplant, so some T cells may come from the graft donor.

The chain is built from TRBV9 and TRBJ1-2; D not resolved. V was cut by 0 bases and J by 6 bases, with 12 bases left in between. The CDR3 length is 14 residues. Per germline, CDR1 SGDLS and CDR2 YYNGEE. DNA for the CDR3: TGTGCCAGCAGCGTAGCGGAGATCGCTGATGGCTACACCTTC. The encoded protein is CASSVAEIADGYTF.

This chain links TRBV5-1 with TRBJ2-5; 11 bases map to TRBD2. The closer fit of TRBJ2-7 to the DNA end suggests the J call may be wrong. Germline values: CDR1 SGHRS, CDR2 YFSETQ. The CDR3 consists of 16 residues. The CDR3 loop reads CASSLEVAGGPYEQYF. DNA of the CDR3: TGCGCCAGCAGCTTGGAAGTAGCGGGGGGGCCCTACGAGCAGTACTTC.

This chain uses TRBV4-1 with TRBJ2-7; TRBD1 might be the D (5 bases). CDR3 length: 12 amino acids. Per germline, CDR1 MGHRA and CDR2 YSYEKL. V lost 0 bases and J lost 6, with 6 bases in between. CDR3 protein: CASSQETGEQYF. CDR3 nucleotides: TGCGCCAGCAGCCAAGAAACAGGCGAGCAGTACTTC.

The V and J genes are TRBV4-2 and TRBJ1-2, with no clear D. This CDR3 contains 11 residues. The V end was cut by 3 bases, the J end by 4 bases, with 3 bases between. Germline V CDR1 and CDR2: LGHNA, YNFKEQ. In nucleotides, the CDR3 is TGTGCCAGCAGCCAGGCCTATGGCTACACCTTC. Its translation: CASSQAYGYTF.

This clone was seen just once. The rearrangement joins TRBV4-2 to TRBJ1-3; tentative D call: TRBD1 (6 bases). This CDR3 has 14 amino acids. Trimming took 1 base from V and 4 from J, leaving 8 bases between them. Germline V gene sequence: CDR1 LGHNA, CDR2 YNFKEQ. CDR3 protein: CASSQGGAGNTIYF. In nucleotides, the CDR3 is TGTGCCAGCAGCCAAGGGGGGGCAGGAAACACCATATATTTT.

The chain uses TRBV7-9 and TRBJ1-2; 11 bases align to TRBD1. The CDR3 is 14 residues long. Germline lookup yields CDR1 SEHNR and CDR2 FQNEAQ (reference sequence). Germline trimming cut 0 bases from V and 7 bases from J; bases unmatched to any gene: 1. The CDR3 region has the DNA TGTGCCAGCAGCTTAGCCGGGACAGGGGGTGGCTACACCTTC. It codes for CASSLAGTGGGYTF. The entire variable domain, with the rest obtained from reference TRBV7-9 and TRBJ1-2, is as follows: DTGVSQNPRHKITKRGQNVTFRCDPISEHNRLYWYRQTLGQGPEFLTYFQNEAQLEKSRLLSDRFSAERPKGSFSTLEIQRTEQGDSAMYLCASSLAGTGGGYTFGSGTRLTVV.

V gene TRBV21-1 combines with J gene TRBJ2-7. TRBV21-1 is listed as a pseudogene. The length of the CDR3 is 12 residues. CDR3 DNA: TGTGCCAGCCTCCCGGGGGCTGGGGAGCAGTACTTC. Protein sequence: CASLPGAGEQYF.

V gene TRBV7-9 combines with J gene TRBJ1-1; D is undetermined. The V end was cut by 4 bases, the J end by 8 bases, with 17 bases between. This CDR3 is built from 14 residues. From germline, CDR1 is SEHNR and CDR2 FQNEAQ (reference sequence). The chain's CDR3 is CASSSVGGSREAFF. Written as DNA, the CDR3 is TGTGCCAGCAGCTCCGTAGGTGGCTCCAGGGAAGCTTTCTTT. Complete variable domain (other parts from reference TRBV7-9 and TRBJ1-1): DTGVSQNPRHKITKRGQNVTFRCDPISEHNRLYWYRQTLGQGPEFLTYFQNEAQLEKSRLLSDRFSAERPKGSFSTLEIQRTEQGDSAMYLCASSSVGGSREAFFGQGTRLTVV.

J is TRBJ1-4 and V is TRBV7-9, with TRBD1 matching over 10 bases. Trimming removed 4 bases from V and 8 bases from J; junction bases left unmatched: 7. Germline assignment: CDR1 SEHNR and CDR2 FQNEAQ (reference sequence). The CDR3 runs to 15 residues. This CDR3 is CASSYQTGGLEKLFF. Here the CDR3 DNA reads TGTGCCAGCAGCTATCAGACAGGGGGCCTGGAAAAACTGTTTTTT.

V usage is TRBV5-1 and J usage is TRBJ2-7; 10 bases map to TRBD1. CDR1 is SGHRS, CDR2 YFSETQ, per germline. The V segment lost 2 bases and the J segment 0 bases; nucleotides outside the gene matches: 2. CDR3 size: 15 residues. CDR3 coding DNA: TGCGCCAGCAGCTTTAGGACAGGGGGCTCCTACGAGCAGTACTTC. Translated: CASSFRTGGSYEQYF.

The gene calls are TRBV7-9 and TRBJ2-3, with D possibly being TRBD1 (6 bases). The CDR3 has 14 residues. CDR1 SEHNR and CDR2 FQNEAQ come from the germline V gene (reference sequence). V was trimmed by 5 bases and J by 2 bases, leaving 11 bases between them. The CDR3 reads CASSGGQYTDTQYF. CDR3 bases: TGTGCCAGCAGCGGTGGACAGTACACAGATACGCAGTATTTT.

This clone turned up a few times. V usage is TRBV19 and J usage is TRBJ2-7; D call uncertain. Trimming removed 5 bases from V and 1 base from J, with 9 bases in between. Looked up from germline, CDR1 is LNHDA and CDR2 is SQIVND (reference sequence). This CDR3 is 13 amino acids long. DNA for the CDR3: TGTGCCAGTAGTTCCCCCGGATCCTACGAGCAGTACTTC. This gives the protein CASSSPGSYEQYF.

The rearrangement uses TRBV15 and TRBJ2-7; no clear D. V lost 3 bases and J lost 4, with 10 bases in between. Germline V lookup: CDR1 LNHNV, CDR2 YYDKDF (reference sequence). This CDR3 has 13 amino acids. The chain's CDR3 is CATSSPTNYEQYF. CDR3 nucleotides: TGTGCCACCAGCAGTCCAACTAATTACGAGCAGTACTTC.

The chain recombines TRBV6-5 with TRBJ2-1; 9 bases map to TRBD1. V lost 2 bases to trimming and J lost 7 bases; unmatched junction nucleotides: 6. CDR3 length equals 15 residues. Per germline, CDR1 MNHEY and CDR2 SVGAGI. CDR3 sequence reads: CASSYLGQGWNEQFF. As DNA, the CDR3 is TGTGCCAGCAGTTACCTCGGACAGGGGTGGAATGAGCAGTTCTTC.

The V gene is TRBV5-5, the J gene TRBJ1-6, with D unclear. V lost 0 bases and J 8 bases, leaving 12 bases between the germline ends. The germline V gene has CDR1 SGHKS and CDR2 YYEKEE (reference sequence). The CDR3 covers 15 residues. The CDR3 DNA reads TGTGCCAGCAGCTTGGAGGAGGGTTGGGATTCACCCCTCCACTTT. Amino acids: CASSLEEGWDSPLHF. The whole variable domain, filled in from reference TRBV5-5 and TRBJ1-6, reads DAGVTQSPTHLIKTRGQQVTLRCSPISGHKSVSWYQQVLGQGPQFIFQYYEKEERGRGNFPDRFSARQFPNYSSELNVNALLLGDSALYLCASSLEEGWDSPLHFGNGTRLTVT.

This clone was recorded a few times. The chain is built from TRBV6-1 and TRBJ2-7; weak D call: TRBD2 (5 bases). CDR3 length: 12 amino acids. In germline, CDR1 is MNHNS, CDR2 SASEGT. Trimming removed 3 bases at V and 4 bases at J, with 7 bases between. CDR3 nucleotides: TGTGCCAGCAGTGACCGGGGATACGAGCAGTACTTC. Protein: CASSDRGYEQYF.

The J gene is TRBJ2-7, the V gene TRBV28, with 12 bases fitting TRBD2. This CDR3 has 15 amino acids. J was trimmed by 2 bases and V by 5 bases; bases with no gene match: 4. CDR1 and CDR2 (germline): MDHEN, SYDVKM. CDR3 coding DNA: TGTGCCAGCAGTGGGCTAGCGGGAGGGCCCTACGAGCAGTACTTC. It yields the protein CASSGLAGGPYEQYF.

The chain recombines TRBV10-3 with TRBJ1-1, with D perhaps TRBD1 (5 bases). V was clipped by 3 bases and J by 2 bases, with 13 bases between them. The CDR3 consists of 15 residues. In germline, CDR1 is ENHRY, CDR2 SYGVKD. The DNA for the CDR3 is TGTGCCATCAGTGAACTCGGGGGTCTTAACACTGAAGCTTTCTTT. Its translation is CAISELGGLNTEAFF.

The chain couples TRBV6-1 to TRBJ2-2; TRBD2 matches 10 bases. The CDR3 consists of 13 residues. The trim removed 11 bases at V and 3 bases at J, leaving 3 bases unmatched. Germline CDR1 is MNHNS and CDR2 is SASEGT. The CDR3 region has the DNA TGTGCCGGGACTAGCGTTTACACCGGGGAGCTGTTTTTT. Amino acids: CAGTSVYTGELFF.

The CDR3 DNA sequence: TGTGCCAGTAGTATGACTAGCGGGGGCACAGATACGCAGTATTTT. Residues: CASSMTSGGTDTQYF. The chain couples TRBV19 to TRBJ2-3; 11 bases fit TRBD2. Germline trimming cut 3 bases from V and 1 base from J; bases unmatched to any gene: 0. In germline, CDR1 is LNHDA, CDR2 SQIVND (reference sequence). The CDR3 is made up of 15 amino acids.